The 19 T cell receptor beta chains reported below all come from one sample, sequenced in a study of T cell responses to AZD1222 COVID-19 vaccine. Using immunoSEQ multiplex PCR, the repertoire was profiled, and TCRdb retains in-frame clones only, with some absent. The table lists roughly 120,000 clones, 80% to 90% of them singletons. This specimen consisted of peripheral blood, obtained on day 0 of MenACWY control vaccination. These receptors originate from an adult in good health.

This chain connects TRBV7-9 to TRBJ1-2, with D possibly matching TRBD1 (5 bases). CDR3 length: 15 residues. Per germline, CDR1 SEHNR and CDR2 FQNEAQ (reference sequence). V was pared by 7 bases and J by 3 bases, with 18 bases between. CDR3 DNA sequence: TGTGCCAGCACCGGGGGTATGGGCCTTCACTATGGCTACACCTTC. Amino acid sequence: CASTGGMGLHYGYTF. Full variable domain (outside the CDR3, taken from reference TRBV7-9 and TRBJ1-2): DTGVSQNPRHKITKRGQNVTFRCDPISEHNRLYWYRQTLGQGPEFLTYFQNEAQLEKSRLLSDRFSAERPKGSFSTLEIQRTEQGDSAMYLCASTGGMGLHYGYTFGSGTRLTVV.

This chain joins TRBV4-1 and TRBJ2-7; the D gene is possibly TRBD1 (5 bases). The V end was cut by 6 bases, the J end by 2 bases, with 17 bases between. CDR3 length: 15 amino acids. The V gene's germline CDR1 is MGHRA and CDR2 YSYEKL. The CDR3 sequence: CASSQRTLAPYEQYF. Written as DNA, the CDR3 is TGCGCCAGCAGTCAACGGACATTGGCCCCCTACGAGCAGTACTTC.

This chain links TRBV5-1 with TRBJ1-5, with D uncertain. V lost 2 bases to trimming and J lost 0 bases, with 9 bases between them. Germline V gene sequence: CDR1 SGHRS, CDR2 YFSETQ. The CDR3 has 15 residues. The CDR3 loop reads CASSFDGNSNQPQHF. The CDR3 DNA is TGCGCCAGCAGCTTCGACGGCAATAGCAATCAGCCCCAGCATTTT. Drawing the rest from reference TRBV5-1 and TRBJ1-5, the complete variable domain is KAGVTQTPRYLIKTRGQQVTLSCSPISGHRSVSWYQQTPGQGLQFLFEYFSETQRNKGNFPGRFSGRQFSNSRSEMNVSTLELGDSALYLCASSFDGNSNQPQHFGDGTRLSIL.

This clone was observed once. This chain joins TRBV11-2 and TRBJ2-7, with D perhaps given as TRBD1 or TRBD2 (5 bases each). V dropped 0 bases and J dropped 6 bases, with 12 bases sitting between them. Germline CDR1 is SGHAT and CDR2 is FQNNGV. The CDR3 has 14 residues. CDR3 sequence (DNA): TGTGCCAGCAGCTTAGATCCGGGGCTAGGCGAGCAGTACTTC. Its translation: CASSLDPGLGEQYF. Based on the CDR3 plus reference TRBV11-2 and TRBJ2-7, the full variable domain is EAGVAQSPRYKIIEKRQSVAFWCNPISGHATLYWYQQILGQGPKLLIQFQNNGVVDDSQLPKDRFSAERLKGVDSTLKIQPAKLEDSAVYLCASSLDPGLGEQYFGPGTRLTVT.

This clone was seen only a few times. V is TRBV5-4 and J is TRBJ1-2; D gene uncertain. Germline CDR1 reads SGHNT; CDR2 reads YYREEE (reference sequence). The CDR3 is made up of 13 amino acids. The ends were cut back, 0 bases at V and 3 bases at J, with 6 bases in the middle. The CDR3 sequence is CASSLALDYGYTF. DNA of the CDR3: TGTGCCAGCAGCTTGGCCTTAGACTATGGCTACACCTTC.

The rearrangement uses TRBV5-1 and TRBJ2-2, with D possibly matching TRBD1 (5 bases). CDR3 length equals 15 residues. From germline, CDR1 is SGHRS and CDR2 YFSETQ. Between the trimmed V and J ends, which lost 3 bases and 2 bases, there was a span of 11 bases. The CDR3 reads CASSSTVSNTGELFF. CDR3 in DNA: TGCGCCAGCAGCTCGACAGTATCCAACACCGGGGAGCTGTTTTTT.

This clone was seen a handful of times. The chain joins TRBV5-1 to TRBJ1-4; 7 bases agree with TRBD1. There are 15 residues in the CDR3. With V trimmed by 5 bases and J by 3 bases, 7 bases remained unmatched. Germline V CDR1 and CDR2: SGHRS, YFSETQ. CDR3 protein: CASRRTGSANEKLFF. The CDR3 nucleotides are TGCGCCAGCAGAAGGACAGGCTCGGCTAATGAAAAACTGTTTTTT.

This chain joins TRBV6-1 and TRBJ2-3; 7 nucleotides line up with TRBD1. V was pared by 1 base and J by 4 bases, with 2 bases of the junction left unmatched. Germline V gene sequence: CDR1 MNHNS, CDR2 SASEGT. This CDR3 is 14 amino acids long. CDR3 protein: CASSEGQGADTQYF. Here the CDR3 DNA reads TGTGCCAGCAGTGAAGGACAGGGCGCAGATACGCAGTATTTT.

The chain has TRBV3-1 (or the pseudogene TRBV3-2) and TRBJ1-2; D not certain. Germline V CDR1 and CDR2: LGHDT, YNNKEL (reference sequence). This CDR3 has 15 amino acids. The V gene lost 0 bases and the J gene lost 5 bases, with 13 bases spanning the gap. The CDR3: CASSQDIRQGYGYTF. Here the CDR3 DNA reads TGTGCCAGCAGCCAAGATATCAGACAAGGGTATGGCTACACCTTC.

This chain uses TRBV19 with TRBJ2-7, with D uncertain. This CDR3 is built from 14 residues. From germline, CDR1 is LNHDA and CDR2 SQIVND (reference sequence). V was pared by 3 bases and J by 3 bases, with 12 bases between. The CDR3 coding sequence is TGTGCCAGTAGTATCCAGGACGGCCTCTACGAGCAGTACTTC. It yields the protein CASSIQDGLYEQYF.

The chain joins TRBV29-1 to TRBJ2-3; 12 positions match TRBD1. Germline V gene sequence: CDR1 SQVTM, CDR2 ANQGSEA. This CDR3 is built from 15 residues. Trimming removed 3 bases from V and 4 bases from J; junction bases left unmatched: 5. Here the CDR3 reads CSVEGTGGASDTQYF. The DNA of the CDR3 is TGCAGCGTTGAGGGGACAGGGGGCGCGTCAGATACGCAGTATTTT.

The CDR3 spells CASSLESGGRSPLHF. CDR3 bases: TGTGCCAGCAGCTTGGAGTCAGGGGGAAGATCACCCCTCCACTTT. The chain employs TRBV5-4 and TRBJ1-6; TRBD1 matches 7 bases. From germline, CDR1 is SGHNT and CDR2 YYREEE (reference sequence). CDR3 size: 15 residues. Trimming cost V 0 bases and J 10 bases; bases outside gene matches: 7. Supplemented by reference TRBV5-4 and TRBJ1-6, the full variable domain reads ETGVTQSPTHLIKTRGQQVTLRCSSQSGHNTVSWYQQALGQGPQFIFQYYREEENGRGNFPPRFSGLQFPNYSSELNVNALELDDSALYLCASSLESGGRSPLHFGNGTRLTVT.

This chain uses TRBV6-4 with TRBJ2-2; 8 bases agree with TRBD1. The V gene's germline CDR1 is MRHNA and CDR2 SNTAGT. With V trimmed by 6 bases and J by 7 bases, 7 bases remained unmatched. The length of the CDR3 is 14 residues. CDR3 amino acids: CASSRGQLVGELFF. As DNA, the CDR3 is TGTGCCAGCAGCAGGGGGCAATTAGTCGGGGAGCTGTTTTTT.

CDR3 protein: CASSLERQYGYTF. CDR3 DNA: TGCGCCAGCAGCTTGGAAAGACAGTATGGCTACACCTTC. This chain joins TRBV5-1 and TRBJ1-2; D might be TRBD1 (5 bases). The germline V gene encodes CDR1 SGHRS and CDR2 YFSETQ. The length of the CDR3 is 13 residues. V was shortened by 0 bases and J by 5 bases, with 8 bases between the two germline ends. Full variable domain (outside the CDR3, taken from reference TRBV5-1 and TRBJ1-2): KAGVTQTPRYLIKTRGQQVTLSCSPISGHRSVSWYQQTPGQGLQFLFEYFSETQRNKGNFPGRFSGRQFSNSRSEMNVSTLELGDSALYLCASSLERQYGYTFGSGTRLTVV.

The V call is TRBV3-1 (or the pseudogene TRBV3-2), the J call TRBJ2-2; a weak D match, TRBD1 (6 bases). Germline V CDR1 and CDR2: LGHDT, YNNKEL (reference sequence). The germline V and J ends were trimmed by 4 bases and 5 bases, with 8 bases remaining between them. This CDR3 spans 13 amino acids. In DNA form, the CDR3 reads TGTGCCAGCAGCCTTCAGGGGACCGGGGAGCTGTTTTTT. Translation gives CASSLQGTGELFF.

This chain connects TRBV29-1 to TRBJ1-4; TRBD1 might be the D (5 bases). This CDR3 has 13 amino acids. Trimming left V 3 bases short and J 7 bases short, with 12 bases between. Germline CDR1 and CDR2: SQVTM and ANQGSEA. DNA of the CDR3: TGCAGCGTTGATAAAGGGGCAAGTGAAAAACTGTTTTTT. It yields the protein CSVDKGASEKLFF.

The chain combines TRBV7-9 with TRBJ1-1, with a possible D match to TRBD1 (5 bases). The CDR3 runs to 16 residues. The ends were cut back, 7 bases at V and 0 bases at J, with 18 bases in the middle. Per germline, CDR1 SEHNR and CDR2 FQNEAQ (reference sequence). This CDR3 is CASTRVGTGLNTEAFF. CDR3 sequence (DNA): TGTGCCAGCACACGAGTTGGAACAGGCCTGAACACTGAAGCTTTCTTT. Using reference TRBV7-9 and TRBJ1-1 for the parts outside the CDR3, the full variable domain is DTGVSQNPRHKITKRGQNVTFRCDPISEHNRLYWYRQTLGQGPEFLTYFQNEAQLEKSRLLSDRFSAERPKGSFSTLEIQRTEQGDSAMYLCASTRVGTGLNTEAFFGQGTRLTVV.

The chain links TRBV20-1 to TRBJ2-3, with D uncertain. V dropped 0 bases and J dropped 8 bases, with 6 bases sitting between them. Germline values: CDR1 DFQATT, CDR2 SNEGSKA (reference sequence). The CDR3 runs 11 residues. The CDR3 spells CSARDLATQYF. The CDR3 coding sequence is TGCAGTGCTAGAGACCTTGCTACGCAGTATTTT.

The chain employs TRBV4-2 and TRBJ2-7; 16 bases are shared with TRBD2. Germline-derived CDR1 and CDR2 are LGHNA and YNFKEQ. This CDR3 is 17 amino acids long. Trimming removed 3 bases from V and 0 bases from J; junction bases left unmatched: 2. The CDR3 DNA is TGTGCCAGCAGCCAGGGACTAGCGGGAGGGCCCTCCTACGAGCAGTACTTC. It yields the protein CASSQGLAGGPSYEQYF.